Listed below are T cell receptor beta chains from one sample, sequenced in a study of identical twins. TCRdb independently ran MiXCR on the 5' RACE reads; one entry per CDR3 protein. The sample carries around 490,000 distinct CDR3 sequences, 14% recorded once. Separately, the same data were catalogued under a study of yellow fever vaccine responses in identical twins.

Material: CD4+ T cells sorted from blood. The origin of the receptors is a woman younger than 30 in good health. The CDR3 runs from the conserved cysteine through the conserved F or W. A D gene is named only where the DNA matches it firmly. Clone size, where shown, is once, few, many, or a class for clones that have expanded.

CDR3 DNA: TGTGCCAGCAGCCTATCATTAACGAGCAATGAGCAGTTCTTC
CDR3 protein: CASSLSLTSNEQFF
clone size: many
D gene: NA
J gene: TRBJ2-1
V gene: TRBV5-5

CDR3 DNA: TGTGCCAGCAGCTCCTTAGGAGGGGCTGACCAGCCCCAGCATTTT
CDR3 protein: CASSSLGGADQPQHF
clone size: NA
D gene: NA
J gene: TRBJ1-5
V gene: TRBV7-8

CDR3 DNA: TGTGCCAGCAGACAGGGCTCCACCGGGGAGCTGTTTTTT
CDR3 protein: CASRQGSTGELFF
clone size: NA
D gene: NA
J gene: TRBJ2-2
V gene: TRBV12-3/TRBV12-4

CDR3 DNA: TGTGCCAGCAGCCAAGATTCGCTAGAATATGAGCAGTTCTTC
CDR3 protein: CASSQDSLEYEQFF
clone size: many
D gene: NA
J gene: TRBJ2-1
V gene: TRBV4-2

CDR3 DNA: TGTGCCAGCAGCTTGGCCGGCGCAGGGGGAGTCTACTTC
CDR3 protein: CASSLAGAGGVYF
clone size: NA
D gene: TRBD1
J gene: TRBJ2-7
V gene: TRBV5-8

CDR3 DNA: TGTGCCACCAGTGAAGCGCCGGGACAGGGGTCAGAGACCCAGTACTTC
CDR3 protein: CATSEAPGQGSETQYF
clone size: many
D gene: TRBD1
J gene: TRBJ2-5
V gene: TRBV24-1

CDR3 DNA: TGCAGTGCAATCCCGCCGACAAGTGGCGCTGGCTACACCTTC
CDR3 protein: CSAIPPTSGAGYTF
clone size: NA
D gene: NA
J gene: TRBJ1-2
V gene: TRBV20-1

CDR3 DNA: TGCAGTGCCAGTGGACTAGCTCTCTCCTACAATGAGCAGTTCTTC
CDR3 protein: CSASGLALSYNEQFF
clone size: NA
D gene: TRBD2
J gene: TRBJ2-1
V gene: TRBV20-1

CDR3 DNA: TGCGCCAGCAGTCCAGGACTAGCGGGGCCGGGGGATACGCAGTATTTT
CDR3 protein: CASSPGLAGPGDTQYF
clone size: many
D gene: TRBD2
J gene: TRBJ2-3
V gene: TRBV5-1

CDR3 DNA: TGTGCCACCAGCAGAGGAACAGGGCTGGGGAATGAGCAGTTCTTC
CDR3 protein: CATSRGTGLGNEQFF
clone size: NA
D gene: NA
J gene: TRBJ2-1
V gene: TRBV15

CDR3 DNA: TGCAGTGCTAGGCCATTGTTGAGCTCCTACGAGCAGTACTTC
CDR3 protein: CSARPLLSSYEQYF
clone size: NA
D gene: NA
J gene: TRBJ2-7
V gene: TRBV20-1

CDR3 DNA: TGTGCCAGCAGCACGACAGGCATCTCTGGGGCCAACGTCCTGACTTTC
CDR3 protein: CASSTTGISGANVLTF
clone size: few
D gene: NA
J gene: TRBJ2-6
V gene: TRBV5-6

CDR3 DNA: TGTGCCAGCAGTTCTGACGGGTCGGCGGGGGAGACCCAGTACTTC
CDR3 protein: CASSSDGSAGETQYF
clone size: NA
D gene: NA
J gene: TRBJ2-5
V gene: TRBV12-3/TRBV12-4

CDR3 DNA: TGCAGTGCTAGAGATGGGGACAGGGTGGGTTTTGAGCAGTTCTTC
CDR3 protein: CSARDGDRVGFEQFF
clone size: few
D gene: TRBD1
J gene: TRBJ2-1
V gene: TRBV20-1

CDR3 DNA: TGTGCCAGCAGCTTAGGGGGGACAGGCCCCAGCTCCTACGAGCAGTACTTC
CDR3 protein: CASSLGGTGPSSYEQYF
clone size: NA
D gene: TRBD1
J gene: TRBJ2-7
V gene: TRBV7-9

CDR3 DNA: TGCAGTGCTAGAGATCCGGTGGGCGGGAGGCGCTCCTACGAGCAGTACTTC
CDR3 protein: CSARDPVGGRRSYEQYF
clone size: NA
D gene: TRBD2
J gene: TRBJ2-7
V gene: TRBV20-1

CDR3 DNA: TGTGCCAGCAGATCCGGGACCGAGAGCTCCTACGTGCAGTACTTC
CDR3 protein: CASRSGTESSYVQYF
clone size: NA
D gene: NA
J gene: TRBJ2-7
V gene: TRBV28

CDR3 DNA: TGCGCCAGCAGGCTAAATGCGGGGGGTGCGCAAGAGACCCAGTACTTC
CDR3 protein: CASRLNAGGAQETQYF
clone size: few
D gene: TRBD2
J gene: TRBJ2-5
V gene: TRBV5-1

CDR3 DNA: TGTGCCAGCAGCTTAGGGACTAGGTTCAATGAGCAGTTCTTC
CDR3 protein: CASSLGTRFNEQFF
clone size: NA
D gene: TRBD2
J gene: TRBJ2-1
V gene: TRBV11-2

CDR3 DNA: TGTGCCAGCAGCGAAGGCCCAAACAATGAGCAGTTCTTC
CDR3 protein: CASSEGPNNEQFF
clone size: NA
D gene: NA
J gene: TRBJ2-1
V gene: TRBV11-3

CDR3 DNA: TGTGCCACACTTCCGGGACTAGCGGGACGTGAGCAGTACTTC
CDR3 protein: CATLPGLAGREQYF
clone size: few
D gene: TRBD2
J gene: TRBJ2-7
V gene: TRBV7-2

CDR3 DNA: TGTGCCAGCTCACCATGGCAGCGGAGACCCGACAATGAGCAGTTCTTC
CDR3 protein: CASSPWQRRPDNEQFF
clone size: few
D gene: NA
J gene: TRBJ2-1
V gene: TRBV18

CDR3 DNA: TGTGCCAGCAGTATAGGGCTATATGGCTACACCTTC
CDR3 protein: CASSIGLYGYTF
clone size: NA
D gene: NA
J gene: TRBJ1-2
V gene: TRBV12-3/TRBV12-4

CDR3 DNA: TGTGCCAGCAGCCGACAGGGTTATGGCTACACCTTC
CDR3 protein: CASSRQGYGYTF
clone size: NA
D gene: TRBD1
J gene: TRBJ1-2
V gene: TRBV11-2

CDR3 DNA: TGTGCCAGCAGCTTAGGCTCTAGGGGACAGGGGCAAGAGACCCAGTACTTC
CDR3 protein: CASSLGSRGQGQETQYF
clone size: few
D gene: TRBD1
J gene: TRBJ2-5
V gene: TRBV7-2

CDR3 DNA: TGTGCCAGCAGCTTCCTAGCGGAGTTCGATGAGCAGTTCTTC
CDR3 protein: CASSFLAEFDEQFF
clone size: NA
D gene: TRBD2
J gene: TRBJ2-1
V gene: TRBV9

CDR3 DNA: TGTGCCAGCAGCTTAGGGGGACCGTATATGGAGCAGTTCTTC
CDR3 protein: CASSLGGPYMEQFF
clone size: many
D gene: NA
J gene: TRBJ2-1
V gene: TRBV7-2

CDR3 DNA: TGTGCCAGCTCACAGGGGATGGAGCCCCAGCATTTT
CDR3 protein: CASSQGMEPQHF
clone size: few
D gene: TRBD1
J gene: TRBJ1-5
V gene: TRBV28

CDR3 DNA: TGTGCCAGCAGCAACAGGGGGCGTGGGGACAATGAGCAGTTCTTC
CDR3 protein: CASSNRGRGDNEQFF
clone size: few
D gene: TRBD1
J gene: TRBJ2-1
V gene: TRBV12-3/TRBV12-4

CDR3 DNA: TGTGCCAGCAGCCAGTACGATACGCAGTATTTT
CDR3 protein: CASSQYDTQYF
clone size: few
D gene: NA
J gene: TRBJ2-3
V gene: TRBV14

CDR3 DNA: TGTGCCAGCAGCGGAGTCAGAAGCGGGAGGGCTCTCAATGAGCAGTTCTTC
CDR3 protein: CASSGVRSGRALNEQFF
clone size: few
D gene: TRBD2
J gene: TRBJ2-1
V gene: TRBV9

CDR3 DNA: TGTGCCAGCAGTTTTTTTGCGGGAGGGTATTCCTACAATGAGCAGTTCTTC
CDR3 protein: CASSFFAGGYSYNEQFF
clone size: NA
D gene: TRBD2
J gene: TRBJ2-1
V gene: TRBV27

CDR3 DNA: TGCAGCGTTGGCGGGACCCTAGATACGCAGTATTTT
CDR3 protein: CSVGGTLDTQYF
clone size: many
D gene: NA
J gene: TRBJ2-3
V gene: TRBV29-1

CDR3 DNA: TGCAGTGCTAGAGGACAGGACCCTAGCTCCTACAATGAGCAGTTCTTC
CDR3 protein: CSARGQDPSSYNEQFF
clone size: NA
D gene: NA
J gene: TRBJ2-1
V gene: TRBV20-1

CDR3 DNA: TGTGCCAGCGGGGAGGCGAAGAGCTCCTACAATGAGCAGTTCTTC
CDR3 protein: CASGEAKSSYNEQFF
clone size: many
D gene: NA
J gene: TRBJ2-1
V gene: TRBV6-2/TRBV6-3